The 22 T cell receptor beta chains below come from one sample, sequenced in a study of T-cell memory formation after mild COVID-19. TCRdb itself ran the 5' RACE reads through MiXCR, one entry per CDR3 protein. The sample has about 160,000 distinct CDR3 sequences, 25% to 40% seen once; the top ten hold more than 10%. Material: PBMCs or a T cell subset sorted from them (not recorded which). The receptor set was obtained from an adult woman who had mild COVID-19 (a few samples of this study predate the infection). Cell type and time point are not known.

The table lists this clonotype with a few counts. This sequence joins TRBV5-1 and TRBJ2-6, with D perhaps TRBD1 (6 bases). The CDR3 runs to 18 residues. With 6 bases removed from V and 0 bases from J, the gap between germline ends came to 19 bases. CDR1 is SGHRS, CDR2 YFSETQ, per germline. The CDR3 DNA sequence: TGCGCCAGCACTCCGCTATTGACAGGCGTCTCTGGGGCCAACGTCCTGACTTTC. This encodes CASTPLLTGVSGANVLTF.

This sequence joins TRBV18 and TRBJ2-1; the match to TRBD1 covers 8 bases. Germline loops: CDR1 KGHSH, CDR2 LQKENI. The CDR3 loop spans 15 amino acids. V lost 4 bases, J lost 2 bases, and 4 bases stayed unmatched. The CDR3 loop reads CASSRETGAYNEQFF. CDR3 nucleotides: TGTGCCAGCTCACGAGAGACAGGGGCCTACAATGAGCAGTTCTTC.

This clonotype was detected a few times. This chain connects TRBV6-5 to TRBJ1-5; D remains ambiguous. Trimming cost V 5 bases and J 5 bases, with 19 bases left between them. Germline V gene data show CDR1 as MNHEY and CDR2 as SVGAGI. The CDR3 loop spans 16 amino acids. This chain's CDR3 is CASSPPPAGGDQPQHF. CDR3 DNA sequence: TGTGCCAGCAGTCCCCCTCCCGCAGGAGGTGATCAGCCCCAGCATTTT.

The sample holds a few counts of this clonotype. V and J are TRBV5-4 and TRBJ2-1; 8 bases match TRBD2. The germline V gene encodes CDR1 SGHNT and CDR2 YYREEE (reference sequence). The CDR3 covers 18 residues. V lost 2 bases to trimming and J lost 4 bases; unmatched junction nucleotides: 14. As DNA, the CDR3 is TGTGCCAGCAGCTTTTGGGGGCGGGGGGCCCTCGCTTACAATGAGCAGTTCTTC. Encoded protein: CASSFWGRGALAYNEQFF. The whole variable domain, remainder taken from reference TRBV5-4 and TRBJ2-1, is ETGVTQSPTHLIKTRGQQVTLRCSSQSGHNTVSWYQQALGQGPQFIFQYYREEENGRGNFPPRFSGLQFPNYSSELNVNALELDDSALYLCASSFWGRGALAYNEQFFGPGTRLTVL.

The chain couples TRBV4-1 to TRBJ2-6, with 8 bases that match TRBD1. CDR3 length: 18 residues. CDR1 and CDR2 (germline): MGHRA, YSYEKL. V lost 3 bases to trimming and J lost 1 base; unmatched junction nucleotides: 8. The CDR3: CASSHPGTGASGANVLTF. In nucleotides, the CDR3 is TGCGCCAGCAGCCACCCCGGGACAGGAGCATCTGGGGCCAACGTCCTGACTTTC.

The V and J genes are TRBV5-6 and TRBJ1-2, with D perhaps TRBD1 (6 bases). This CDR3 region has 15 residues. The germline gives CDR1 SGHDT, CDR2 YYEEEE. Trimming cost V 4 bases and J 3 bases, with 16 bases left between them. The CDR3 nucleotides are TGTGCCAGCAGCCCCATCCCCAGGGGAGACTATGGCTACACCTTC. It codes for CASSPIPRGDYGYTF.

The chain couples TRBV28 to TRBJ1-1, with TRBD1 matching over 8 bases. With V trimmed by 6 bases and J by 3 bases, 6 bases remained unmatched. CDR3 length: 14 residues. CDR1 and CDR2 from the germline V gene are MDHEN and SYDVKM. CDR3 residues: CASRPLQGDTEAFF. In DNA, the CDR3 is TGTGCCAGCAGACCTCTACAGGGGGACACTGAAGCTTTCTTT.

This clonotype was observed a handful of times. The V and J genes are TRBV6-2 or TRBV6-3 and TRBJ2-6, with a possible D match to TRBD2 (6 bases). The CDR3 totals 15 residues. Germline values: CDR1 MNHEY, CDR2 SVGEGT. The V gene lost 3 bases and the J gene lost 1 base, with 7 bases spanning the gap. CDR3: CASSYRGSGANVLTF. Here the CDR3 DNA reads TGTGCCAGCAGTTATCGGGGGTCTGGGGCCAACGTCCTGACTTTC.

The CDR3 bases are TGTGCCACCAGCAGGACTAGCAACAATGAGCAGTTCTTC. As protein: CATSRTSNNEQFF. The chain recombines TRBV15 with TRBJ2-1, with 7 bases fitting TRBD2. CDR1 and CDR2 (germline): LNHNV, YYDKDF (reference sequence). CDR3 length equals 13 residues. The J segment lost 5 bases and the V segment lost 3 bases, leaving 1 base of the junction unmatched.

This sequence joins TRBV7-9 and TRBJ1-1; 10 bases map to TRBD1. The CDR3 has 18 residues. The V and J ends lost 5 bases and 0 bases, in that order; junction bases with no gene match: 12. Germline V lookup: CDR1 SEHNR, CDR2 FQNEAQ (reference sequence). CDR3 loop: CASSPNLLGQGLNTEAFF. The DNA for the CDR3 is TGTGCCAGCAGCCCGAATCTGTTGGGACAGGGGTTGAACACTGAAGCTTTCTTT.

This clonotype came up a few times. The V call is TRBV5-1, the J call TRBJ1-1, with TRBD1 identical over 9 bases. Germline V gives CDR1 SGHRS, CDR2 YFSETQ. CDR3 length: 15 residues. The junction had 7 bases not matched to a gene; V was cut back by 3 bases and J by 4 bases. The CDR3: CASSSTQGASTEAFF. Written as DNA, the CDR3 is TGCGCCAGCAGCTCCACACAGGGGGCGTCCACTGAAGCTTTCTTT.

The chain employs TRBV7-9 and TRBJ2-1; 9 bases are a match to TRBD2. Germline V CDR1 and CDR2: SEHNR, FQNEAQ (reference sequence). J lost 9 bases, V lost 5 bases, and 11 bases had no gene match. This CDR3 has 15 amino acids. CDR3 coding DNA: TGTGCCAGCAGCAACGCGGCTAGCGGGAAAAGTGAGCAGTTCTTC. Encoded protein: CASSNAASGKSEQFF.

Turning to this clonotype: The germline gene is not matched at one end of the junction; a read error may be the cause. The J gene is TRBJ1-2, the V gene TRBV9; possible D gene TRBD1, 6 bases. CDR1 SGDLS and CDR2 YYNGEE come from the germline V gene. The CDR3 has 15 residues. The CDR3 region is CTSSVGGTTVGGYTF. In DNA form, the CDR3 reads TGTACCAGCAGCGTAGGGGGGACAACAGTAGGTGGCTACACCTTC.

The gene calls are TRBV27 and TRBJ1-2, with 7 positions matching TRBD1. With V trimmed by 2 bases and J by 0 bases, 9 bases remained unmatched. The CDR3 has 17 amino acids. Germline lookup yields CDR1 MNHEY and CDR2 SMNVEV (reference sequence). CDR3 DNA sequence: TGTGCCAGCAGTTTAAGGGGGACAGCTCCAACTAACTATGGCTACACCTTC. Protein: CASSLRGTAPTNYGYTF.

V is TRBV4-3 and J is TRBJ2-7; 13 bases line up with TRBD2. The V gene end was trimmed by 1 base and the J gene end by 7 bases; junction bases not matched to a gene: 19. This CDR3 comprises 20 residues. CDR1 is LGHNA and CDR2 is YSLEER in the germline V gene. The CDR3 region has the DNA TGCGCCAGCAGCCAAGGTTCCGTAGGGGGCTCACTAGCGGGAGGGGAAGAGCAGTACTTC. It is translated as CASSQGSVGGSLAGGEEQYF.

A few counts support this clonotype. This chain links TRBV5-1 with TRBJ2-2; D tentatively fits TRBD1 or TRBD2 (5 bases each). Germline assignment: CDR1 SGHRS and CDR2 YFSETQ. This CDR3 contains 14 residues. V lost 5 bases to trimming and J lost 2 bases, with 10 bases between them. CDR3 protein: CASSPGLNTGELFF. The CDR3 bases are TGCGCCAGCAGTCCGGGGCTAAACACCGGGGAGCTGTTTTTT.

The V call is TRBV6-2 or TRBV6-3, the J call TRBJ2-1; 11 nucleotides match TRBD2. Per germline, CDR1 MNHEY and CDR2 SVGEGT. This CDR3 has 18 residues. V was clipped by 6 bases and J by 3 bases; unmatched bases: 13. The CDR3 coding sequence is TGTGCCAGCAGCCGCCGGGTAGCGGGAGGGCCGGTCTACAATGAGCAGTTCTTC. It encodes CASSRRVAGGPVYNEQFF.

The table lists this clonotype with a few counts. The V and J genes are TRBV7-9 and TRBJ2-1; weak D call: TRBD1 (6 bases). From germline, CDR1 is SEHNR and CDR2 FQNEAQ (reference sequence). The CDR3 covers 14 residues. V was clipped by 5 bases and J by 3 bases, with 11 bases between them. This CDR3 reads CASSLRTDYNEQFF. DNA for the CDR3: TGTGCCAGCAGCCTAAGGACAGACTACAATGAGCAGTTCTTC.

The V gene is TRBV7-9, the J gene TRBJ2-3; D may match TRBD1 or TRBD2 (5 bases each). This CDR3 is 14 amino acids long. CDR1 and CDR2 from the germline V gene are SEHNR and FQNEAQ (reference sequence). V was trimmed by 2 bases and J by 6 bases, leaving 12 bases between them. The chain's CDR3 is CASSLYRGGDTQYF. CDR3 nucleotide sequence: TGTGCCAGCAGCTTATACCGGGGCGGGGATACGCAGTATTTT.

The rearrangement links TRBV10-3 to TRBJ1-5, with 9 bases lining up with TRBD1. The CDR3 spans 15 residues. V lost 0 bases to trimming and J lost 5 bases; unmatched junction nucleotides: 2. Looked up from germline, CDR1 is ENHRY and CDR2 is SYGVKD. The CDR3 sequence is CAISESDRGYQPQHF. The CDR3 DNA sequence: TGTGCCATCAGTGAGTCGGACAGGGGTTATCAGCCCCAGCATTTT.

The V call is TRBV4-3, the J call TRBJ1-1, with 11 positions matching TRBD1. With V trimmed by 1 base and J by 5 bases, 21 bases remained unmatched. Per the germline V gene, CDR1 is LGHNA and CDR2 is YSLEER. This CDR3 region has 21 residues. DNA for the CDR3: TGCGCCAGCAGCCAAGCGGTTTTGATGAGGACAGGGGGCGAGTGGGAGACTGAAGCTTTCTTT. Protein product: CASSQAVLMRTGGEWETEAFF.

This clonotype appeared once. The chain is built from TRBV24-1 and TRBJ2-3, with TRBD2 as a possible D gene (6 bases). Trimming shortened V by 5 bases and J by 3 bases, and 11 bases separated the two germline ends. Germline assignment: CDR1 KGHDR and CDR2 SFDVKD. The CDR3 has 14 residues. The CDR3 nucleotides read TGTGCCACCAGTGCGGGAGTTGGGACAGATACGCAGTATTTT. Amino acid sequence: CATSAGVGTDTQYF.